This T cell receptor (beta chain) is from a study of blood T cell repertoires in COVID-19. Repertoires were generated with immunoSEQ multiplex PCR, while TCRdb's copy carries only in-frame clones and drops some. The top ten hold approximately 1.5% of the sample, which has about 97,000 clones, less than 95% seen once. Germline assignment: CDR1 SEHNR and CDR2 FQNEAQ (reference sequence). CDR3 length: 15 amino acids. V gave up 5 bases and J gave up 4 bases; unmatched junction bases: 5. The sample comprised peripheral blood. This clonotype was obtained from a man aged 60-69 years with acute or convalescent COVID-19. The genes are TRBV7-9 and TRBJ1-3; 10 bases match TRBD1. The CDR3 sequence: CASSGTGEGGNTIYF. The CDR3, as DNA: TGTGCCAGCAGCGGGACAGGGGAAGGCGGAAACACCATATATTTT.